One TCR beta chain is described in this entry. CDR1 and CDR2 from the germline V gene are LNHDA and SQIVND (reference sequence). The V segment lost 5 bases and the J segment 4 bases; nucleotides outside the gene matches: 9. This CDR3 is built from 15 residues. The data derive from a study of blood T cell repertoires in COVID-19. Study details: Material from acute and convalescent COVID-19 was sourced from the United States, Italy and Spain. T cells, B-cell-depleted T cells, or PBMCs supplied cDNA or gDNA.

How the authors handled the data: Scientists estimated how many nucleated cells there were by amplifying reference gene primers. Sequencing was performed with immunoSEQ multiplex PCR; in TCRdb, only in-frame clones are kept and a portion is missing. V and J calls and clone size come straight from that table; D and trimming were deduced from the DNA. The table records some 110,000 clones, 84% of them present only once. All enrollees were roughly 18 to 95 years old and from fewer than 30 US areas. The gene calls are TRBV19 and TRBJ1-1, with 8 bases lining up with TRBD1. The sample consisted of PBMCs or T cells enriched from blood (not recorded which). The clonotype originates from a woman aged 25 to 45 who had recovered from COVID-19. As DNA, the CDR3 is TGTGCCAGTAGTTCTCCCTCCACAGGGGGCACTGAAGCTTTCTTT. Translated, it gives CASSSPSTGGTEAFF.